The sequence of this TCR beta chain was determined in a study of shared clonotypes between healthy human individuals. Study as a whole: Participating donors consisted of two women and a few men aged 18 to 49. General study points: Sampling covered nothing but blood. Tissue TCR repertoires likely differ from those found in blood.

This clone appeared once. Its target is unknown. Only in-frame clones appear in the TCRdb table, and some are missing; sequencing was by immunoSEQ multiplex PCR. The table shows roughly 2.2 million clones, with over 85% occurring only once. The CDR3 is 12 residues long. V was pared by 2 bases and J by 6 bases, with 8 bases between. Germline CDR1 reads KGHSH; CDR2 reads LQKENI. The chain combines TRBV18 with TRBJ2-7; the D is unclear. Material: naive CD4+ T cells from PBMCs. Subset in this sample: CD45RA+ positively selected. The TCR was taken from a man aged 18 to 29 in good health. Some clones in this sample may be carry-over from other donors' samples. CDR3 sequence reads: CASSPGATEQYF. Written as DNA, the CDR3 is TGTGCCAGCTCACCAGGCGCTACCGAGCAGTACTTC.